This T cell receptor (beta chain) was captured in a study of tumor-infiltrating lymphocytes in primary liver carcinoma. This CDR3 is built from 14 residues. CDR1 and CDR2 from the germline V gene are MDHEN and SYDVKM. Study-wide results and caveats: Relative to tumor region pairs, the tumor-adjacent and tumor-blood pairs showed overlap that was lower.

Unsorted bulk tissue, about 19-32 mg of it, served as the source for co-extraction of RNA and DNA. With respect to this clonotype: What it binds is unknown. A read error may be the cause here, since a much bigger clone is one base away.

Starting material of roughly 550 ng total RNA yielded TCR beta cDNA via a constant-region primer. Three nested multiplex PCR rounds, a slightly modified ARM-PCR method, built the TCR beta libraries. Running 10 cycles apiece, the first two PCR rounds relied on TRBV1-TRBV30 forward primers together with a C-beta reverse primer. In TCRdb, the multiplex PCR reads were re-called with MiXCR into one record per CDR3 protein. In the table there are roughly 190,000 distinct CDR3 sequences, over 80% of which are singletons. The J gene is TRBJ1-2, the V gene TRBV28; 7 positions match TRBD1. Sequences were obtained from tumor tissue from primary liver carcinoma. The sequence derives from a middle-aged man with primary liver carcinoma and hepatitis B virus infection. DNA for the CDR3: TGTGCCAGCAGTTTAACGAAGACAGGGTATGTCTACACCTTC. It translates to CASSLTKTGYVYTF.